This TCR beta chain stems from a study of PD-1 blockade in classical Hodgkin lymphoma (dated by TCRdb to the early 2020s). At the level of the whole study: Nivolumab dosing was 3 mg/kg intravenously every 2 weeks, continuing until either disease progression or unacceptable toxicity. To define a peripheral blood immune signature of response to PD-1 blockade in classical Hodgkin lymphoma, the study combined TCR beta sequencing with CyTOF. Overall study outcomes, separate from this receptor: Trial patients achieving complete response had baseline diversity similar to newly diagnosed patients, whereas partial responders and progressors had significantly lower diversity. Baseline TCR diversity was reported to be lower in newly diagnosed patients than in healthy donors and to be lower still in relapsed/refractory patients. Patients starting nivolumab less than 1 year after ASCT had lower diversity and were excluded from later analyses to avoid confounding by immune reconstitution. The study was restricted to a single clinical trial cohort, and the causes of repertoire differences, possibly disease activity or prior therapy, were left undefined. By C4D1, a significant rise was seen in CD4+ TCR diversity but not in CD8+ TCR diversity (p=0.0027 vs p=0.16), and the rise was most apparent among complete responders (p=0.02).

The CDR3 has 15 amino acids, counting the end cysteine and phenylalanine. Only the CDR3 DNA is retained, 45 bases long and in frame from the first base. V loses 4 bases of germline sequence and J loses 4 bases, and the interval between the two ends is 13 bases. CDR1 and CDR2, per the germline V gene, are MDHEN and SYDVKM. Genomic DNA was extracted with the Qiagen DNeasy kit from unsorted PBMCs and from negatively selected CD4+ and CD8+ fractions. TCR beta CDR3 regions were subjected to amplification by immunoSEQ multiplex PCR with primers that anneal to V and J segments. A synthetic immune receptor repertoire was used to minimize amplification bias, and remaining bias was computationally removed after sequencing. As for how the authors treated the data: Custom Python scripts were used to quantify repertoire diversity as the Shannon entropy index. Unsorted, CD4+ and CD8+ repertoires were analyzed separately, except for combined analyses in which CD4+ and CD8+ sequences were merged in silico. A clone counted as expanded when the clone's frequency after treatment rose at least 2-fold relative to C1D1, and clones undetected at baseline were given a pseudocount of 0.5. Clones with 0 or 1 copy at C1D1 were classified as singleton clones, and clones with 2 or more copies were classified as non-singleton clones. Clones expanded in unsorted samples were annotated as CD4+, CD8+ or unknown by matching protein sequences in sorted samples from the same patient. Wilcoxon tests on paired samples were used to test diversity changes from C1D1 to C4D1. Drawn from immuneACCESS, this table holds only the in-frame rearrangements with V and J called that TCRdb kept. Clones are partly lost; checked studies trace under half to an unresolved V gene and leave the rest unexplained. V and J calls and clone size are as listed in that table; D and trimming were resolved from the DNA. In all, the sample holds some 50,000 clones, and approximately 73% of those were seen once. The leading ten clones occupy more than 9.5% of the sample.

What this sample's time point label stands for: cycle 1 day 1 (C1D1), immediately before nivolumab initiation. All trial patients had relapsed after autologous stem cell transplantation, with cohorts A, B and C differing in prior brentuximab vedotin exposure. A total of under 70 patients with relapsed/refractory classical Hodgkin lymphoma made up the trial cohort, and each patient's best overall response was complete response, partial response or progressive disease. Trial patients were treated with single-agent nivolumab in the multi-cohort phase II CheckMate 205 trial. An independent review committee assessed best overall response by applying the 2007 International Working Group response criteria. PBMCs from the trial were collected at three points: immediately before nivolumab initiation (C1D1), and during therapy at cycle 2 day 1 and cycle 4 day 1. Peripheral blood was collected in 8 mL Vacutainer Cell Preparation Tubes, from which PBMCs were isolated by centrifugation and then cryopreserved.

With respect to this clone: This clone's antigen is unknown. Per-base quality was not reported, and no clone a single base away is much larger than it.

The material sequenced was peripheral blood mononuclear cells (PBMCs), taken at baseline. Recombination joined TRBV28 with TRBJ1-4, with TRBD1 tentatively as D gene (6 bases match). The clonotype originates from a human donor with classical Hodgkin lymphoma. The CDR3 region reads CASSSRDRYNEKLFF. At the DNA level, the sequence is TGTGCCAGCAGTTCCCGCGACAGGTATAATGAAAAACTGTTTTTT.